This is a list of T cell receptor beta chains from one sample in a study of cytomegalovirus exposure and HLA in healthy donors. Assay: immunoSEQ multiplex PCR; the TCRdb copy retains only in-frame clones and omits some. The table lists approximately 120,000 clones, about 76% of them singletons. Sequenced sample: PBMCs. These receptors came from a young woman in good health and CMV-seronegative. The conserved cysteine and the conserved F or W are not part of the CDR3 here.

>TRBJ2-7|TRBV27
ASSFSGGQVYEQY
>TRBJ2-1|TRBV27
ASGQWPLSQAYNEQF
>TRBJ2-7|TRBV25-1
ASSDTRRASGSAGEQY
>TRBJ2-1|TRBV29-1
SVDSIGYRVYEQF
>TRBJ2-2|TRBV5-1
ASSLAGSGTGELF
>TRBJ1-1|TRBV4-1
ASSQMPGGGRTEAF
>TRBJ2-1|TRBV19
ASSIEGLTYNEQF
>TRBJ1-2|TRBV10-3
AIGRGRAGYT
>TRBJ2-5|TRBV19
ASSIGGLAGRETQY
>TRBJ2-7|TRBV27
ASRPWGGTYEQY
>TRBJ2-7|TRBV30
AWSSGMYEQY
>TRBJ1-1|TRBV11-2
ASSSVGGGLAEAF
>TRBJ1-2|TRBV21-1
ASSIRVMNYGYT
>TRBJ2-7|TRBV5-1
ASSSGTTKEQY
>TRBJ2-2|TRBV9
ASSVAPGYGTGELF
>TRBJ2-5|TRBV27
ASSLSLAGAHVAQY
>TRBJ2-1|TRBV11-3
ASSSRQRVKF
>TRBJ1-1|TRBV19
ASSPGTSTGTEAF
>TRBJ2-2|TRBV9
ASSVAGVPGELF
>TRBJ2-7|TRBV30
AWNSQATYEQY
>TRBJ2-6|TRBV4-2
ASSETGQTGSGANVLT
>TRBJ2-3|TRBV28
ASSLLSQAGSGTQY
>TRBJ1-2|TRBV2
ASSESGQGHNPYGYT
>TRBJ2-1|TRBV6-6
ASSYSRVYNEQF
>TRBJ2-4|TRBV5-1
ASIQGFHHRLAKNIQY
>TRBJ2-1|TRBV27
ASTPGLNLWDEQF
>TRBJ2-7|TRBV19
ASSIQAGVEQY
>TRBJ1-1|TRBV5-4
ASSGTGTEAF
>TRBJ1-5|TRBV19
ASNPTGRSLNQPQH
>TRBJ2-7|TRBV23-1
ASRAGGNEQY
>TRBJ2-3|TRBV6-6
ATAEIPDTQY
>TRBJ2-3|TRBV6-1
ASSSSGFGTDTQY
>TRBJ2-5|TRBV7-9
ASSLALGGQETQY
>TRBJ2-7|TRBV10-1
ASPYSSSSYEQY
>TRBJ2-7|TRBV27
ASSLNGGSYEQY
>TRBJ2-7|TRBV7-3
ASSLTGVGGDSYEQY
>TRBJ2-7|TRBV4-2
ASSPRLAGGPSNEQY
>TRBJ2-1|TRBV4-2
ASSPKGGTLYNEQF
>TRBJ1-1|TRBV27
ASTDLMNTEAF
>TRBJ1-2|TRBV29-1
SVQGVGGYT
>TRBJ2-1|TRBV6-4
ASSSSEFHEQF
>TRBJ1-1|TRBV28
ASTRLQVKGTEAF
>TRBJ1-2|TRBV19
ASSIKETAGGYT
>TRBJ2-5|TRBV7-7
ASSLASGLDRGVRTQY
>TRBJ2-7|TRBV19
ASTLHWRLADEQY
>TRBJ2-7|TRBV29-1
SVGTGGYEQY
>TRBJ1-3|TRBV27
ASRPQGANTIY
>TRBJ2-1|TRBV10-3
AISDESRSYNEQF
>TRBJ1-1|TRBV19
ASSTLWTPGHNSEAF
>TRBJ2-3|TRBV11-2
ASSLVRTSGLFTDTQY
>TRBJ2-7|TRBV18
ASSPTGGMNEQY
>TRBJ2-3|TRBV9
ASSVASGTSTDTQY
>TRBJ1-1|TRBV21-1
ASSKEGRSKDTEAF
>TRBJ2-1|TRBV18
ASQRTRGYNEQF
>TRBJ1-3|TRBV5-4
ASSAGQRNTIY
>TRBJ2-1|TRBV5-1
ASSYPLAGRDYNEQF
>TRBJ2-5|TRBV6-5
ASKLGETQY